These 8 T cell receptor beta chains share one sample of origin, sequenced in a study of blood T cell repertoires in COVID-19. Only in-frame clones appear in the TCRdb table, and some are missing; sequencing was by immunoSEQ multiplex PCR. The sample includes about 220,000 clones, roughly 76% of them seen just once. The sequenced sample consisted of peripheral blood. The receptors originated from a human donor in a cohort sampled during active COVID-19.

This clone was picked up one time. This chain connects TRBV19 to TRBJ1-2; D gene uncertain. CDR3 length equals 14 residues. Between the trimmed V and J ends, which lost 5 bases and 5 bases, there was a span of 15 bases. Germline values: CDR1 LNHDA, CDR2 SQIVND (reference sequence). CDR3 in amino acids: CASSPSGVFYGYTF. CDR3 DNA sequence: TGTGCCAGTAGTCCGAGCGGGGTCTTTTATGGCTACACCTTC.

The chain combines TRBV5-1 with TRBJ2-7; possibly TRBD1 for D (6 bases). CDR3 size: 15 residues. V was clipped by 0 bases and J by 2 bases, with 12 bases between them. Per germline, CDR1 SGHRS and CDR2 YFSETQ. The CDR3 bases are TGCGCCAGCAGCTTGGGACGGACAGAGACCTACGAGCAGTACTTC. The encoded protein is CASSLGRTETYEQYF.

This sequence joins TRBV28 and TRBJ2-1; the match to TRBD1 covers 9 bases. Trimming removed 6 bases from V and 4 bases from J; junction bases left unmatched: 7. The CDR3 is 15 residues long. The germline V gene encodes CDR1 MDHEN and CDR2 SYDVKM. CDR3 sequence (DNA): TGTGCCAGCAGCCTGGACAGGGGAGGTTACAATGAGCAGTTCTTC. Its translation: CASSLDRGGYNEQFF.

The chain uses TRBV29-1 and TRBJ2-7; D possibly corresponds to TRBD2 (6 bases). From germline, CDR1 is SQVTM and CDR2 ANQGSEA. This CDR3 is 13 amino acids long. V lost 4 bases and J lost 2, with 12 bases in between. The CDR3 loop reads CSVVAGTAYEQYF. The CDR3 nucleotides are TGCAGCGTTGTAGCAGGGACTGCCTACGAGCAGTACTTC.

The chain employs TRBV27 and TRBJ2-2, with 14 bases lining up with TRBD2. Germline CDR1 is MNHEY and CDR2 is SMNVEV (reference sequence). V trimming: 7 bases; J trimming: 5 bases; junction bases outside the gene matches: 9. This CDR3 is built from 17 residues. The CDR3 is CASTSGTSGRKTGELFF. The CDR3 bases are TGTGCCAGCACCTCCGGGACTAGCGGGAGAAAAACCGGGGAGCTGTTTTTT.

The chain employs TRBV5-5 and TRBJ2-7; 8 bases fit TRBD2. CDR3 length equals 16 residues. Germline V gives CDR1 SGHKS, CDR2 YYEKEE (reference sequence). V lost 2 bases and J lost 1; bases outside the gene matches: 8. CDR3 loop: CASSLRPSGSSYEQYF. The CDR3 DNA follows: TGTGCCAGCAGCTTACGTCCGAGCGGGAGTTCCTACGAGCAGTACTTC.

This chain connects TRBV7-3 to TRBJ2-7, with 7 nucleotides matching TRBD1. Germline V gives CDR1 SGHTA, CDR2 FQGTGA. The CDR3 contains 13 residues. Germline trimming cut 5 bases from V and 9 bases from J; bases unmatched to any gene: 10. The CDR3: CASSLDRETAQYF. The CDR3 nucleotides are TGTGCCAGCAGCCTCGACAGGGAAACGGCGCAGTACTTC.

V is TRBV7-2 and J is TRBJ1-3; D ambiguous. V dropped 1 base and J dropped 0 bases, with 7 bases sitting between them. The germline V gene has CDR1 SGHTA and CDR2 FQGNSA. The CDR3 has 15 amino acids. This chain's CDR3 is CASSLGSDSGNTIYF. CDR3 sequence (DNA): TGTGCCAGCAGCTTAGGTTCAGACTCTGGAAACACCATATATTTT.